This entry features one T cell receptor beta chain sequence. Its antigen is unknown. This record belongs to a study of cytomegalovirus exposure and HLA in healthy donors. Both 60 Vbeta primers and 13 Jbeta primers went into the PCR. Per the original methods: The authors later counted roughly 76 million unique TCR beta chains, approximately 10 million of them shared. Profiled with immunoSEQ multiplex PCR; TCRdb holds only in-frame clones, not every one. That table gives V, J and clone size, and the DNA gave D and trimming. In the table there are 85,000 to 90,000 clones, about nine tenths of which are singletons. The CDR3 covers 15 residues. Germline lookup yields CDR1 MGHDK and CDR2 SYGVNS. The ends were cut back, 3 bases at V and 5 bases at J, with 16 bases in the middle. Whole-study results and caveats: Per a prior analysis, the majority of TCR beta V segments were productive roughly 87% or roughly 30% of the time. Association with HLA alleles at 0.05 false discovery rate was found for 15,000 to 20,000 TCR beta sequences in a later analysis.

The sequenced sample was PBMCs. This sequence was found in a man aged 18 to 35 in good health and CMV-seronegative. The V and J genes are TRBV25-1 and TRBJ2-5, with TRBD1 as a possible D gene (6 bases). The CDR3 loop is CASSEGAGLRETQYF. DNA for the CDR3: TGTGCCAGCAGTGAGGGGGCAGGGCTGAGGGAGACCCAGTACTTC.